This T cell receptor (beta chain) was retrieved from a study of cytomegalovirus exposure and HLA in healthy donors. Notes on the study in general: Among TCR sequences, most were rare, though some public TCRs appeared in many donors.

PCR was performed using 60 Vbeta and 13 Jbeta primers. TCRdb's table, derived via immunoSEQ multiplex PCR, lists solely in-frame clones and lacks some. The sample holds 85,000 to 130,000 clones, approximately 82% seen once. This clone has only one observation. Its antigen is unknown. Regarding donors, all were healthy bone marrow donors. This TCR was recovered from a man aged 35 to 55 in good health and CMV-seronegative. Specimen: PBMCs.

The DNA of the CDR3 is TGTGCCAGCAGTTACGCGGGGAATTTTGGCAAAAACATTCAGTACTTC. Its protein is CASSYAGNFGKNIQYF. V usage is TRBV6-5 and J usage is TRBJ2-4, with D possibly matching TRBD2 (6 bases). CDR1 and CDR2 from the germline V gene are MNHEY and SVGAGI. The germline V and J ends were trimmed by 2 bases and 3 bases, with 14 bases remaining between them. This CDR3 comprises 16 residues.